Listed below are T cell receptor beta chains from one sample, sequenced in a study of sequential checkpoint blockade in melanoma. Profiled with immunoSEQ multiplex PCR; TCRdb holds only in-frame clones, not every one. The sample has 9,000 to 13,000 clones, approximately 67% seen once; the top ten hold more than 25%. The sequences come from CD8+ T cells sorted from blood (inferred from file names), collected from a patient given nivolumab and ipilimumab in sequence. The receptor set was obtained from a human donor with melanoma. CDR3s include the opening cysteine and the closing phenylalanine or tryptophan. Each record gives: V gene, J gene, clone size, D gene, CDR3 protein, CDR3 DNA. D genes are given only for firm matches. Rows give clone size only sometimes, using once, few, many, or a class for an expanded clone.

>TRBV5-1|TRBJ2-7|.|TRBD1
CASKDRASYEQYF
TGCGCCAGCAAGGACAGGGCATCCTACGAGCAGTACTTC
>TRBV11-2|TRBJ2-4|few|.
CASSLGRDILAKNIQYF
TGTGCCAGCAGCTTAGGTCGTGACATTCTAGCCAAAAACATTCAGTACTTC
>TRBV19|TRBJ2-7|medium-sized|.
CASRPTGTSAYEQYF
TGTGCCAGTAGGCCTACCGGGACATCCGCCTACGAGCAGTACTTC
>TRBV7-6|TRBJ1-2|.|.
CASSLRGARGGGYTF
TGTGCCAGCAGCTTACGGGGGGCGCGAGGGGGTGGCTACACCTTC
>TRBV6-4|TRBJ2-1|hyperexpanded|.
CASSDSAEANEQFF
TGTGCCAGCAGTGACTCGGCGGAAGCCAATGAGCAGTTCTTC
>TRBV7-9|TRBJ2-3|.|TRBD2
CASSFSGRGTDTQYF
TGTGCCAGCAGCTTCTCGGGGCGGGGGACAGATACGCAGTATTTT
>TRBV4-3|TRBJ2-1|.|TRBD2
CASSQAWSPTSVLVNEQFF
TGCGCCAGCAGCCAAGCATGGTCCCCGACTAGCGTGTTGGTCAATGAGCAGTTCTTC
>TRBV5-1|TRBJ2-1|.|.
CASSSGRTDYNEQFF
TGCGCCAGCAGCTCGGGGCGGACAGACTACAATGAGCAGTTCTTC
>TRBV5-6|TRBJ2-7|.|.
CASSYGYEQYF
TGTGCCAGCAGCTACGGGTACGAGCAGTACTTC
>TRBV19|TRBJ2-3|.|TRBD2
CASSIGATSGISTDTQYF
TGTGCCAGTAGTATAGGGGCGACTAGCGGGATTAGCACAGATACGCAGTATTTT
>TRBV18|TRBJ2-7|.|TRBD2
CASSPPRGGQYEQYF
TGTGCCAGCTCACCACCCCGCGGGGGGCAATACGAGCAGTACTTC
>TRBV27|TRBJ1-1|few|TRBD1
CASSYGTGVEAFF
TGTGCCAGCAGTTACGGGACAGGGGTTGAAGCTTTCTTT
>TRBV4-3|TRBJ2-2|.|TRBD2
CASSQEIGLAAELFF
TGCGCCAGCAGCCAAGAAATAGGACTAGCGGCGGAGCTGTTTTTT
>TRBV13|TRBJ1-3|few|.
CASSLFPRAGNTIYF
TGTGCCAGCAGCTTATTTCCCAGGGCTGGAAACACCATATATTTT
>TRBV27|TRBJ2-2|.|TRBD1
CASSRTGAGTGELFF
TGTGCCAGCAGTAGGACAGGGGCGGGCACCGGGGAGCTGTTTTTT
>TRBV5-6|TRBJ1-5|.|TRBD1
CASSSGTGYQPQHF
TGTGCCAGCAGCTCCGGGACAGGGTACCAGCCCCAGCATTTT
>TRBV4-1|TRBJ1-3|.|TRBD1
CASSQLTGRNTIYF
TGCGCCAGCAGCCAATTGACAGGGCGGAACACCATATATTTT
>TRBV7-2|TRBJ1-2|.|TRBD1
CASSLGLRATGGTYGYTF
TGTGCCAGCAGCTTAGGGCTCCGGGCTACAGGGGGCACCTATGGCTACACCTTC
>TRBV9|TRBJ2-7|few|TRBD1
CASSEGDSPSSYEQYF
TGTGCCAGCAGCGAAGGGGACAGCCCCAGCTCCTACGAGCAGTACTTC
>TRBV27|TRBJ2-7|.|.
CASRPGTNPYEQYF
TGTGCCAGCAGGCCCGGGACAAACCCTTACGAGCAGTACTTC
>TRBV28|TRBJ2-7|large|.
CASSLVEQYF
TGTGCCAGCAGTTTAGTAGAGCAGTACTTC
>TRBV30|TRBJ2-1|.|.
CAWQMTNYNEQFF
TGTGCCTGGCAGATGACAAACTACAATGAGCAGTTCTTC
>TRBV23-1|TRBJ1-1|.|.
CATPRTANTEAFF
TGCGCCACCCCCCGGACAGCGAACACTGAAGCTTTCTTT
>TRBV11-2|TRBJ2-7|once|.
CASSLGRGEQYF
TGTGCCAGCAGCTTAGGCAGGGGCGAGCAGTACTTC
>TRBV28|TRBJ1-3|.|.
CASSLRGTGNTIYF
TGTGCCAGCAGTTTGCGCGGGACGGGAAACACCATATATTTT
>TRBV6-5|TRBJ2-3|.|TRBD2
CASRRSGSGTDTQYF
TGTGCCAGCAGGCGTAGCGGGAGCGGAACAGATACGCAGTATTTT
>TRBV15|TRBJ2-7|.|.
CATSRARDTGWFYEQYF
TGTGCCACCAGCAGAGCGAGGGACACAGGGTGGTTCTACGAGCAGTACTTC
>TRBV28|TRBJ2-7|.|.
CASRLRQARGYEQYF
TGTGCCAGCAGACTCAGACAGGCCCGTGGCTACGAGCAGTACTTC
>TRBV5-5|TRBJ2-7|once|TRBD1
CASSLWTGIYEQYF
TGTGCCAGCAGCTTATGGACAGGGATCTACGAGCAGTACTTC
>TRBV5-1|TRBJ2-3|.|TRBD2
CASRPMELAGTDTQYF
TGCGCCAGCAGGCCTATGGAACTAGCGGGGACAGATACGCAGTATTTT
>TRBV5-6|TRBJ1-1|.|.
CASSPGSNTEAFF
TGTGCCAGCAGCCCCGGGAGCAACACTGAAGCTTTCTTT
>TRBV7-7|TRBJ1-3|.|.
CASSFGGASSGNTIYF
TGTGCTAGCAGCTTTGGGGGGGCGAGCTCTGGAAACACCATATATTTT
>TRBV14|TRBJ2-7|.|TRBD2
CASSPMGLAGGREQYF
TGTGCCAGCAGCCCGATGGGGCTAGCGGGAGGCAGGGAGCAGTACTTC
>TRBV27|TRBJ2-3|few|.
CASSSSRWDTQYF
TGTGCCAGCAGTTCTTCCCGGTGGGATACGCAGTATTTT
>TRBV7-9|TRBJ2-1|.|TRBD1
CASSYQQGIGEQFF
TGTGCCAGCAGCTACCAACAGGGGATCGGTGAGCAGTTCTTC
>TRBV18|TRBJ2-1|.|TRBD1
CASSPQGASYNEQFF
TGTGCCAGCTCACCTCAGGGGGCCTCCTACAATGAGCAGTTCTTC
>TRBV4-1|TRBJ2-2|.|.
CASSPGAWLGLFF
TGCGCCAGCAGTCCCGGCGCGTGGCTAGGGCTGTTTTTT
>TRBV19|TRBJ2-7|.|TRBD1
CASSMGDRSYEQYF
TGTGCCAGTAGTATGGGGGACAGGTCCTACGAGCAGTACTTC
>TRBV7-9|TRBJ2-3|.|TRBD2
CASSLATSGATDTQYF
TGTGCCAGCAGCTTAGCCACTAGCGGAGCCACAGATACGCAGTATTTT
>TRBV5-1|TRBJ2-6|.|TRBD1
CASSLGPEFKGARSGANVLTF
TGCGCCAGCAGCTTGGGGCCCGAGTTCAAGGGGGCGCGCTCTGGGGCCAACGTCCTGACTTTC
>TRBV2|TRBJ2-7|.|TRBD1
CASSRDRGTYEQYF
TGTGCCAGCAGTCGGGACAGGGGAACCTACGAGCAGTACTTC
>TRBV10-3|TRBJ2-3|.|TRBD2
CAISDSPGGPTDTQYF
TGTGCCATCAGTGATTCTCCGGGGGGACCCACAGATACGCAGTATTTT